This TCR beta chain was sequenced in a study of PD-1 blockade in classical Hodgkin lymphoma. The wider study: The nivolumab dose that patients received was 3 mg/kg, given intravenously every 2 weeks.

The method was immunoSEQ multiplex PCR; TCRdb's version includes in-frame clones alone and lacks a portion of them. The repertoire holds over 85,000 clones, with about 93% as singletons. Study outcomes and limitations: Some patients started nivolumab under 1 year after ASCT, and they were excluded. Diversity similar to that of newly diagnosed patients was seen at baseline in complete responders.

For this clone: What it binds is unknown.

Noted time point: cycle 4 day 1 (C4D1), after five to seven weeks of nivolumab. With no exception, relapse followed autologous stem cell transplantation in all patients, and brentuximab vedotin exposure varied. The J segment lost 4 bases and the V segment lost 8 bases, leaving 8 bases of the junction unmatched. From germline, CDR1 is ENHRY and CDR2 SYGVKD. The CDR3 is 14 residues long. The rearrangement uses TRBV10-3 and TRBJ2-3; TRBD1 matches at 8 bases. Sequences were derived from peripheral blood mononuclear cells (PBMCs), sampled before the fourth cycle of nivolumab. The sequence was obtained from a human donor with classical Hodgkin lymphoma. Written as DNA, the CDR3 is TGTGCCATCGCCCAGGGGGCGGATTCAGATACGCAGTATTTT. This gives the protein CAIAQGADSDTQYF.